Shown below are 7 T cell receptor beta chains from a single sample sequenced in a study of blood T cells in healthy people across ages. A sample-barcoded 5' primer and a J-beta primer mix were used in a second PCR of roughly 7 to 12 cycles. TCRdb re-called the 5' RACE reads through MiXCR, storing one row per CDR3 protein. The sample yields about 780,000 distinct CDR3 sequences, approximately 59% seen once. Sequenced sample: blood. The source of these receptors is a man aged 25 to 45 in good health.

The chain joins TRBV7-6 to TRBJ2-5, with a possible D match to TRBD2 (5 bases). CDR1 SGHVS and CDR2 FNYEAQ come from the germline V gene. Trimming took 5 bases from V and 5 from J, leaving 15 bases between them. CDR3 size: 14 residues. The chain's CDR3 is CASSRGGAYETQYF. In DNA, the CDR3 is TGTGCCAGCAGCCGCGGAGGAGCGTACGAGACCCAGTACTTC.

The CDR3 protein is CASSKTTTGGQNTEAFF. DNA of the CDR3: TGCGCCAGCAGTAAAACTACGACAGGGGGCCAGAACACTGAAGCTTTCTTT. The V gene is TRBV5-1, the J gene TRBJ1-1; 10 nucleotides match TRBD1. The CDR3 sequence is 17 residues long. V shed 5 bases, J shed 1 base, and the junction held 11 bases outside the gene matches. Germline CDR1 and CDR2: SGHRS and YFSETQ.

The V call is TRBV5-1, the J call TRBJ2-3; D possibly corresponds to TRBD2 (5 bases). In germline, CDR1 is SGHRS, CDR2 YFSETQ. V shed 4 bases and J shed 2 bases, with 11 bases lying between them. This CDR3 spans 14 amino acids. The CDR3 reads CASSVRGPTDTQYF. CDR3 sequence (DNA): TGCGCCAGCAGCGTGAGAGGGCCCACAGATACGCAGTATTTT.

The rearrangement uses TRBV20-1 and TRBJ2-5, with 14 bases identical to TRBD2. The ends lost 5 bases at V and 1 base at J; junction bases unmatched: 3. The CDR3 is 15 amino acids. CDR1 and CDR2 (germline): DFQATT, SNEGSKA (reference sequence). The CDR3 here is CSARGTSGSQETQYF. Written as DNA, the CDR3 is TGCAGTGCTCGAGGGACTAGCGGGAGCCAAGAGACCCAGTACTTC.

The chain couples TRBV9 to TRBJ1-5; a weak D match, TRBD1 (6 bases). CDR3 size: 15 residues. With 0 bases removed from V and 0 bases from J, the gap between germline ends came to 7 bases. Germline CDR1 SGDLS, CDR2 YYNGEE. The CDR3 reads CASSVEGGSNQPQHF. CDR3 in DNA: TGTGCCAGCAGCGTAGAGGGGGGTAGCAATCAGCCCCAGCATTTT.

The chain is built from TRBV4-1 and TRBJ2-7, with 7 bases identical to TRBD1. V shed 0 bases and J 2 bases; nucleotides not matched to a gene: 4. The V gene's germline CDR1 is MGHRA and CDR2 YSYEKL. The CDR3 contains 15 residues. The DNA for the CDR3 is TGCGCCAGCAGCCAAGAATCCGGGACAGCCTACGAGCAGTACTTC. As protein: CASSQESGTAYEQYF.

The chain combines TRBV4-3 with TRBJ1-1; D call uncertain. The CDR3 runs 14 residues. Germline CDR1 reads LGHNA; CDR2 reads YSLEER. V lost 3 bases and J lost 4, with 12 bases in between. CDR3 protein: CASSQAHRGTEAFF. In nucleotides, the CDR3 is TGCGCCAGCAGCCAGGCTCACCGTGGCACTGAAGCTTTCTTT.